This TCR beta chain was found in a study of sequential checkpoint blockade in melanoma. Study context: First-line arms were nivolumab then ipilimumab, or the reverse, randomized 1:1. Each arm's sequence ended with maintenance nivolumab.

Stated treatment: randomized to nivolumab then ipilimumab (arm A) or the reverse (arm B). Patients had received no earlier DNA-damaging chemotherapy. Live CD3+CD8+ CD19− CD56− cells were sorted from PBMCs. There are 15 residues in the CDR3. With 2 bases removed from V and 7 bases from J, the gap between germline ends came to 14 bases. The germline V gene encodes CDR1 SGHVT and CDR2 SQSDAQ. Assay used: immunoSEQ multiplex PCR; TCRdb lists only in-frame clones, some missing. The table shows approximately 3,300 clones, with roughly 50% occurring only once. The chain couples TRBV7-4 to TRBJ2-2; possibly TRBD2 for D (5 bases). The source of this sequence is a human donor with melanoma. The source was CD8+ T cells sorted from blood (inferred from file names), collected from a patient given nivolumab and ipilimumab in sequence. CDR3 nucleotide sequence: TGTGCCAGCAGCTTATGGCACCCACGGGGCGGGGAGCTGTTTTTT. Protein sequence: CASSLWHPRGGELFF.